The following is a T cell receptor beta chain sequence with its context. Its specificity is unknown. Since all of the isolated RNA was reverse transcribed, expressed TCRB transcripts were what got sequenced. Repertoires were generated with immunoSEQ multiplex PCR, while TCRdb's copy carries only in-frame clones and drops some. The data contain more than 200,000 clones, more than 15% of them seen just once; the ten biggest clones take up 0.085%. These data originate in a study of beta chain features in type 1 diabetes. Germline V lookup: CDR1 LNHNV, CDR2 YYDKDF (reference sequence). The CDR3 spans 13 residues. Trimming left V 0 bases short and J 7 bases short, with 9 bases between. Study outcomes and limitations: Moderately but significantly shorter TCRB CDR3s were found in Type 1 diabetes patients in all four CD4+ subsets.

This clonotype was obtained from a man in his thirties or forties with type 1 diabetes. The sequenced sample was naive CD4+ T cells from blood. V is TRBV15 and J is TRBJ1-2; no firm D call. The CDR3: CATSRDPTGGYTF. The CDR3 DNA reads TGTGCCACCAGCAGAGATCCGACTGGTGGCTACACCTTC.